The 8 T cell receptor beta chains listed next were all sequenced from one sample in a study of shared clonotypes between healthy human individuals. The table came from immunoSEQ multiplex PCR; TCRdb's copy has only in-frame clones and leaves some out. The profile shows some 740,000 clones, over 90% of them singletons. CD45RO-negative CD8 cells positively selected for CCR7 made up the naive population, which excluded terminally differentiated effector memory CD45RA+ cells. Sample: naive CD8+ T cells sorted from blood. These receptors were obtained from a man aged 25-40 years in good health.

A remark on this clone: The junction shows a germline mismatch at one end, possibly a read error. The CDR3 is CASSSGTGTNEQCF. The CDR3 region has the DNA TGTGCCAGCAGCTCGGGGACGGGCACCAACGAGCAGTGCTTC. The V call is TRBV7-8, the J call TRBJ2-7; D could derive from TRBD1 or TRBD2 (5 bases each). CDR1 and CDR2 from the germline V gene are SGHVS and FQNEAQ. CDR3 length equals 14 residues.

The chain couples TRBV6-6 to TRBJ1-5; TRBD1 might be the D (5 bases). Germline V lookup: CDR1 MNHNY, CDR2 SVGAGI (reference sequence). Between the trimmed V and J ends, which lost 2 bases and 0 bases, there was a span of 8 bases. CDR3 length: 15 amino acids. The CDR3 sequence: CASSYGTYSNQPQHF. The CDR3 bases are TGTGCCAGCAGTTACGGGACTTATAGCAATCAGCCCCAGCATTTT.

V usage is TRBV28 and J usage is TRBJ2-7; 7 positions match TRBD1. Germline trimming cut 5 bases from V and 2 bases from J; bases unmatched to any gene: 12. The length of the CDR3 is 16 residues. Germline-derived CDR1 and CDR2 are MDHEN and SYDVKM. For the CDR3, the DNA is TGTGCCAGCAGTCCGACGACAGGGCTTGGTGCCTACGAGCAGTACTTC. This codes for CASSPTTGLGAYEQYF.

The chain joins TRBV4-1 to TRBJ2-2; 9 positions agree with TRBD2. J gave up 2 bases and V 3 bases, and 4 bases lay outside the gene matches. The germline gives CDR1 MGHRA, CDR2 YSYEKL. This CDR3 has 16 residues. CDR3 loop: CASSHTSGYNTGELFF. The CDR3 DNA is TGCGCCAGCAGCCATACTAGCGGGTACAACACCGGGGAGCTGTTTTTT.

With respect to this clone: At the DNA level, this CDR3 is encoded by other sequences in the same sample as well. This chain joins TRBV13 and TRBJ2-7; 10 nucleotides match TRBD2. CDR3 length equals 16 residues. Germline V gene lookup returns CDR1 PRHDT and CDR2 FYEKMQ (reference sequence). V dropped 3 bases and J dropped 1; count of bases not matched to a gene: 6. CDR3 residues: CASSLGRTSGSYEQYF. The CDR3 DNA follows: TGTGCCAGCAGCTTGGGTCGGACTAGCGGTTCCTACGAGCAGTACTTC.

The gene calls are TRBV7-2 and TRBJ2-7; a possible D gene is TRBD2 (6 bases). Per the germline V gene, CDR1 is SGHTA and CDR2 is FQGNSA. This CDR3 contains 15 residues. V lost 2 bases, J lost 0 bases, and 11 bases lay in between. The CDR3 sequence: CASSLRGTYSYEQYF. The DNA for the CDR3 is TGTGCCAGCAGCTTACGGGGGACCTACTCCTACGAGCAGTACTTC.

The chain joins TRBV28 to TRBJ2-7; unclear D gene. The CDR3 is 12 amino acids. Germline lookup yields CDR1 MDHEN and CDR2 SYDVKM. Trimming cost V 6 bases and J 0 bases, with 6 bases left between them. The CDR3 sequence: CASSRPSYEQYF. The CDR3 DNA reads TGTGCCAGCAGCAGACCCTCCTACGAGCAGTACTTC.

The J gene is TRBJ2-1, the V gene TRBV27; perhaps TRBD1 as D (5 bases). The germline gives CDR1 MNHEY, CDR2 SMNVEV (reference sequence). Deletions cut 4 bases from V and 4 bases from J, with 8 bases between. CDR3 length equals 13 residues. The CDR3 DNA follows: TGTGCCAGCAGTTCATACAGGTACAATGAGCAGTTCTTC. Amino acid sequence: CASSSYRYNEQFF.